This is a list of T cell receptor beta chains from one sample in a study of STAT3 mutations in large granular lymphocyte leukemia. Some clones are missing from TCRdb's copy, which holds only in-frame ones; the method was immunoSEQ multiplex PCR. The sample records tens of thousands of clones, approximately 90% being singletons. Sequencing was done on a sample of PBMCs. Receptors were obtained from a human donor with T large granular lymphocyte leukemia. Some clones in this sample may be carry-over from other donors' samples. Each CDR3 is given with its conserved first and last residue. The D gene is left open where the match is weak. Rows give clone size only sometimes, using once, few, many, or a class for an expanded clone.

len: 12; v_gene: TRBV6-1; d_gene: NA; abundance: NA; j_gene: TRBJ2-3; CDR3aa: CASSEFSDTQYF; CDR3nt: TGTGCCAGCAGTGAGTTTTCAGATACGCAGTATTTT
len: 16; v_gene: TRBV27; d_gene: NA; abundance: NA; j_gene: TRBJ1-2; CDR3aa: CASSLSWTSDNYGYTF; CDR3nt: TGTGCCAGCAGTTTATCTTGGACATCGGATAACTATGGCTACACCTTC
len: 13; v_gene: TRBV11-2; d_gene: NA; abundance: NA; j_gene: TRBJ2-5; CDR3aa: CASSSTTQETQYF; CDR3nt: TGTGCCAGCAGCTCTACGACCCAAGAGACCCAGTACTTC
len: 13; v_gene: TRBV7-9; d_gene: NA; abundance: NA; j_gene: TRBJ1-1; CDR3aa: CASSPPGRGEAFF; CDR3nt: TGTGCCAGCAGCCCACCTGGACGTGGTGAAGCTTTCTTT
len: 12; v_gene: TRBV5-4; d_gene: NA; abundance: once; j_gene: TRBJ2-1; CDR3aa: CASSSPGAQQFF; CDR3nt: TGTGCCAGCAGCTCTCCCGGGGCCCAGCAGTTCTTC
len: 13; v_gene: TRBV29-1; d_gene: NA; abundance: NA; j_gene: TRBJ2-7; CDR3aa: CSVEKTGSYEQYF; CDR3nt: TGCAGCGTTGAAAAGACAGGTTCCTACGAGCAGTACTTC
len: 14; v_gene: TRBV6-6; d_gene: NA; abundance: NA; j_gene: TRBJ1-2; CDR3aa: CASSSGQPTDGYTF; CDR3nt: TGTGCCAGCAGTTCCGGACAGCCCACTGATGGCTACACCTTC
len: 17; v_gene: TRBV7-9; d_gene: NA; abundance: NA; j_gene: TRBJ1-1; CDR3aa: CASSLATGLSWNTEAFF; CDR3nt: TGTGCCAGCAGCTTAGCCACCGGTCTGTCTTGGAACACTGAAGCTTTCTTT
len: 11; v_gene: TRBV20-1; d_gene: NA; abundance: NA; j_gene: TRBJ2-1; CDR3aa: CSGNYRDEQFF; CDR3nt: TGCAGTGGAAATTACCGGGATGAGCAGTTCTTC
len: 15; v_gene: TRBV5-1; d_gene: NA; abundance: few; j_gene: TRBJ1-5; CDR3aa: CASTWTGSLNQPQHF; CDR3nt: TGCGCCAGCACGTGGACTGGGAGCTTGAATCAGCCCCAGCATTTT
len: 14; v_gene: TRBV28; d_gene: TRBD2; abundance: NA; j_gene: TRBJ2-1; CDR3aa: CATVAGERPSGQFF; CDR3nt: TGTGCCACCGTAGCGGGCGAGAGACCATCCGGGCAGTTCTTC
len: 15; v_gene: TRBV19; d_gene: TRBD1; abundance: NA; j_gene: TRBJ1-5; CDR3aa: CASRPGQGLNQPQHF; CDR3nt: TGTGCCAGTAGGCCGGGACAGGGCTTAAATCAGCCCCAGCATTTT
len: 11; v_gene: TRBV7-6; d_gene: NA; abundance: few; j_gene: TRBJ2-1; CDR3aa: CASRGYNEQFF; CDR3nt: TGTGCCAGCAGGGGGTACAATGAGCAGTTCTTC
len: 15; v_gene: TRBV15; d_gene: TRBD2; abundance: NA; j_gene: TRBJ2-3; CDR3aa: CATSRAGLATDTQYF; CDR3nt: TGTGCCACCAGCAGGGCCGGACTAGCAACAGATACGCAGTATTTT
len: 13; v_gene: TRBV2; d_gene: TRBD1; abundance: NA; j_gene: TRBJ1-2; CDR3aa: CASSLDRNPPYTF; CDR3nt: TGTGCCAGCAGCTTGGACAGGAATCCGCCCTACACCTTC
len: 15; v_gene: TRBV7-2; d_gene: NA; abundance: NA; j_gene: TRBJ2-5; CDR3aa: CASSKTGPPQETQYF; CDR3nt: TGTGCCAGCAGCAAAACGGGACCGCCACAAGAGACCCAGTACTTC
len: 14; v_gene: TRBV19; d_gene: TRBD1; abundance: NA; j_gene: TRBJ1-3; CDR3aa: CASRDRVLGNTIYF; CDR3nt: TGTGCCAGCCGGGACAGGGTGCTTGGAAACACCATATATTTT
len: 14; v_gene: TRBV5-1; d_gene: NA; abundance: NA; j_gene: TRBJ2-3; CDR3aa: CASSLTASTDTQYF; CDR3nt: TGCGCCAGCAGCTTGACGGCCAGCACAGATACGCAGTATTTT
len: 14; v_gene: TRBV2; d_gene: NA; abundance: NA; j_gene: TRBJ1-2; CDR3aa: CASSGGLRNYGYTF; CDR3nt: TGTGCCAGCAGTGGGGGCCTGAGGAACTATGGCTACACCTTC
len: 13; v_gene: TRBV27; d_gene: NA; abundance: NA; j_gene: TRBJ1-1; CDR3aa: CASSLQGGTEAFF; CDR3nt: TGTGCCAGCAGTTTACAGGGCGGCACTGAAGCTTTCTTT
len: 14; v_gene: TRBV5-5; d_gene: NA; abundance: NA; j_gene: TRBJ1-2; CDR3aa: CASSLSTANYGYTF; CDR3nt: TGTGCCAGCAGCTTATCGACAGCTAACTATGGCTACACCTTC
len: 15; v_gene: TRBV5-1; d_gene: NA; abundance: NA; j_gene: TRBJ1-1; CDR3aa: CASSVIPGEGTEAFF; CDR3nt: TGCGCCAGCAGCGTTATTCCAGGGGAGGGGACTGAAGCTTTCTTT
len: 15; v_gene: TRBV6-6; d_gene: NA; abundance: NA; j_gene: TRBJ1-1; CDR3aa: CASTNPRRAYTEAFF; CDR3nt: TGTGCCAGCACCAACCCTCGGCGGGCTTACACTGAAGCTTTCTTT
len: 15; v_gene: TRBV18; d_gene: NA; abundance: NA; j_gene: TRBJ1-1; CDR3aa: CASSPLQAMNTEAFF; CDR3nt: TGTGCCAGCTCACCTCTACAGGCGATGAACACTGAAGCTTTCTTT
len: 14; v_gene: TRBV7-2; d_gene: NA; abundance: NA; j_gene: TRBJ1-2; CDR3aa: CASSLRGTNYGYTF; CDR3nt: TGTGCCAGCAGCTTAAGGGGGACTAACTATGGCTACACCTTC
len: 14; v_gene: TRBV30; d_gene: NA; abundance: NA; j_gene: TRBJ2-5; CDR3aa: CAWGQGGGEETQYF; CDR3nt: TGTGCCTGGGGTCAAGGTGGGGGTGAAGAGACCCAGTACTTC